A selection of T cell receptor beta chains follows, all from one sample in a study of blood T cell repertoires in COVID-19. This table comes from immunoSEQ multiplex PCR, and its TCRdb copy is limited to in-frame clones, with some not included. The data show about 150,000 clones, approximately 85% seen once. Material: peripheral blood. The receptors derive from a man aged 55-75 years with COVID-19, enrolled during active disease. CDR3s leave out the opening cysteine and the closing phenylalanine or tryptophan. Fields, in order: V gene, J gene, CDR3 protein.

>TRBV18|TRBJ2-2
ASSPRVPNTGELF
>TRBV10-3|TRBJ2-3
AISDLAGGPTDTQY
>TRBV30|TRBJ1-1
AWSVLDTEAF
>TRBV6-6|TRBJ1-2
ASSYGTAGYT
>TRBV12-3/TRBV12-4|TRBJ1-1
ASSFAGDTEAF
>TRBV19|TRBJ2-1
ASQSPQLAGGGNEQF
>TRBV5-4|TRBJ2-6
ASSWESSGANVLT
>TRBV6-6|TRBJ1-1
ASSRTGGGGTEAF
>TRBV5-5|TRBJ2-7
ASSSGLSAYEQY
>TRBV18|TRBJ2-7
ASSRDVSSYEQY